The 17 T cell receptor beta chains reported below all come from one sample, sequenced in a study of T-cell memory formation after mild COVID-19. TCRdb used MiXCR to reprocess the 5' RACE reads, holding one entry per CDR3 protein. The sample carries fewer than 650,000 distinct CDR3 sequences, around 15% recorded once. Specimen: PBMCs or a T cell subset sorted from them (not recorded which). These receptors were collected from an adult woman who had mild COVID-19 (a few samples of this study predate the infection). Cell type and time point are not known.

The V and J genes are TRBV14 and TRBJ2-1; TRBD2 matches 7 bases. V was clipped by 0 bases and J by 10 bases; unmatched bases: 9. This CDR3 comprises 15 residues. Germline values: CDR1 SGHDN, CDR2 FVKESK. The CDR3 reads CASSQDLGGDVEQFF. CDR3 nucleotides: TGTGCCAGCAGCCAAGATTTGGGGGGGGACGTCGAGCAGTTCTTC.

The chain couples TRBV29-1 to TRBJ2-1; D uncertain. CDR3 length: 11 amino acids. Germline CDR1 and CDR2: SQVTM and ANQGSEA. V dropped 3 bases and J dropped 4 bases, with 4 bases sitting between them. CDR3 sequence (DNA): TGCAGCGTTGAGAAGTACAATGAGCAGTTCTTC. It encodes CSVEKYNEQFF.

V is TRBV25-1 and J is TRBJ2-1, with 9 bases lining up with TRBD1. CDR1 and CDR2 from the germline V gene are MGHDK and SYGVNS. Germline trimming cut 6 bases from V and 0 bases from J; bases unmatched to any gene: 6. The CDR3 contains 16 residues. The CDR3 protein is CASSEGQGSSYNEQFF. CDR3 coding DNA: TGTGCCAGCAGCGAAGGACAGGGGAGCTCCTACAATGAGCAGTTCTTC.

This clonotype came up a few times. Here the CDR3 reads CALGWSDIVDTQYF. The DNA of the CDR3 is TGTGCCCTTGGCTGGAGTGATATTGTAGATACGCAGTATTTT. The rearrangement joins TRBV7-2 to TRBJ2-3; D not resolved. Germline V lookup: CDR1 SGHTA, CDR2 FQGNSA. The CDR3 sequence is 14 residues long. V lost 11 bases and J 5 bases, leaving 20 bases between the germline ends.

This clonotype occurred a few times. The gene calls are TRBV5-1 and TRBJ1-1; tentatively, D is TRBD1 (5 bases). Germline V gene sequence: CDR1 SGHRS, CDR2 YFSETQ. V lost 0 bases, J lost 5 bases, and 14 bases lay in between. The CDR3 consists of 15 residues. The CDR3 region is CASSLAAGTGTEAFF. CDR3 coding DNA: TGCGCCAGCAGCTTGGCCGCTGGGACTGGTACTGAAGCTTTCTTT.

The V and J genes are TRBV24-1 and TRBJ2-2; TRBD1 matches 7 bases. This CDR3 has 14 residues. V lost 9 bases to trimming and J lost 0 bases; unmatched junction nucleotides: 3. Looked up from germline, CDR1 is KGHDR and CDR2 is SFDVKD. The DNA for the CDR3 is TGTGCCACCTCCGGGACAGCGAACACCGGGGAGCTGTTTTTT. This codes for CATSGTANTGELFF.

The CDR3 bases are TGTGCCAGCAGCTTATCGCCCCAGGGTACTGGAAACACCATATATTTT. It translates to CASSLSPQGTGNTIYF. The chain combines TRBV7-3 with TRBJ1-3; D may be TRBD1 (5 bases). Trimming pared 2 bases from V and 2 bases from J, leaving 13 bases between. The CDR3 contains 16 residues. Germline V lookup: CDR1 SGHTA, CDR2 FQGTGA.

This clonotype was recorded at least ten times. V is TRBV9 and J is TRBJ2-1, with 7 bases fitting TRBD2. J gave up 3 bases and V 0 bases, and 6 bases lay outside the gene matches. CDR1 is SGDLS and CDR2 is YYNGEE in the germline V gene. The CDR3 loop spans 16 amino acids. CDR3 sequence: CASSVALLASYNEQFF. In nucleotides, the CDR3 is TGTGCCAGCAGCGTAGCTTTACTAGCGAGCTACAATGAGCAGTTCTTC.

This chain joins TRBV28 and TRBJ2-3; possibly TRBD1 for D (6 bases). The V gene's germline CDR1 is MDHEN and CDR2 SYDVKM. The V and J ends lost 5 bases and 0 bases respectively, with 15 bases between them. This CDR3 contains 16 residues. Here the CDR3 DNA reads TGTGCCAGCAGTATTTGGACAGTCACTAGCACAGATACGCAGTATTTT. It encodes CASSIWTVTSTDTQYF.

The V call is TRBV5-1, the J call TRBJ2-1; D possibly corresponds to TRBD2 (6 bases). The CDR3 is 14 residues long. V was clipped by 4 bases and J by 7 bases, with 15 bases between them. Per the germline V gene, CDR1 is SGHRS and CDR2 is YFSETQ. The CDR3 reads CASSGGIIVNEQFF. The CDR3, as DNA: TGCGCCAGCAGCGGCGGGATCATTGTGAATGAGCAGTTCTTC.

This chain links TRBV18 with TRBJ2-1; 12 bases fit TRBD2. The germline V gene has CDR1 KGHSH and CDR2 LQKENI. The CDR3 totals 17 residues. V lost 0 bases, J lost 10 bases, and 10 bases stayed unmatched. CDR3 in amino acids: CASSPPSLAGGPGEQFF. The CDR3 region has the DNA TGTGCCAGCTCACCACCTTCTCTAGCGGGGGGGCCAGGGGAGCAGTTCTTC.

This clonotype showed up just a few times. This sequence joins TRBV7-2 and TRBJ2-5, with D unclear. V lost 3 bases to trimming and J lost 2 bases, with 10 bases between them. Germline-derived CDR1 and CDR2 are SGHTA and FQGNSA. The CDR3 spans 14 residues. The CDR3 DNA follows: TGTGCCAGCAGCTTCTACGGTCTACAAGAGACCCAGTACTTC. Its protein product is CASSFYGLQETQYF.

The rearrangement uses TRBV5-1 and TRBJ2-7; TRBD1 is a possible D gene (6 bases). Germline V CDR1 and CDR2: SGHRS, YFSETQ. Trimming pared 4 bases from V and 6 bases from J, leaving 17 bases between. There are 14 residues in the CDR3. The CDR3 DNA reads TGCGCCAGCAGCCTACCCGGGACAAATATCGAGCAGTACTTC. This codes for CASSLPGTNIEQYF.

This clonotype was detected only a few times. The chain recombines TRBV29-1 with TRBJ2-1; 11 bases are shared with TRBD2. This CDR3 spans 13 amino acids. J was trimmed by 7 bases and V by 4 bases; bases with no gene match: 3. In germline, CDR1 is SQVTM, CDR2 ANQGSEA. The CDR3 region is CSVGLAGRNEQFF. CDR3 bases: TGCAGCGTTGGACTAGCGGGGAGAAATGAGCAGTTCTTC.

The chain uses TRBV20-1 and TRBJ2-7; TRBD1 or TRBD2 may be the D gene (5 bases each). The germline V and J ends were trimmed by 3 bases and 0 bases, with 12 bases remaining between them. Per the germline V gene, CDR1 is DFQATT and CDR2 is SNEGSKA (reference sequence). This CDR3 has 14 amino acids. DNA for the CDR3: TGCAGTGCTAGGATTCGGGACGTCTCCTACGAGCAGTACTTC. It yields the protein CSARIRDVSYEQYF.

This chain connects TRBV27 to TRBJ1-1; possible D gene TRBD1, 6 bases. The germline V and J ends were trimmed by 3 bases and 4 bases, with 18 bases remaining between them. CDR1 MNHEY and CDR2 SMNVEV come from the germline V gene (reference sequence). This CDR3 region has 16 residues. CDR3 sequence (DNA): TGTGCCAGCAGTTTTAGTTCGGGGGGGCTGGGCACTGAAGCTTTCTTT. This sequence encodes CASSFSSGGLGTEAFF.

There are a few counts of this clonotype. V is TRBV29-1 and J is TRBJ2-7; D gene ambiguous. Looked up from germline, CDR1 is SQVTM and CDR2 is ANQGSEA. V was trimmed by 4 bases and J by 0 bases, leaving 10 bases between them. This CDR3 region has 13 residues. The CDR3 loop reads CSVVSEGSYEQYF. As DNA, the CDR3 is TGCAGCGTTGTTTCGGAAGGCTCCTACGAGCAGTACTTC.